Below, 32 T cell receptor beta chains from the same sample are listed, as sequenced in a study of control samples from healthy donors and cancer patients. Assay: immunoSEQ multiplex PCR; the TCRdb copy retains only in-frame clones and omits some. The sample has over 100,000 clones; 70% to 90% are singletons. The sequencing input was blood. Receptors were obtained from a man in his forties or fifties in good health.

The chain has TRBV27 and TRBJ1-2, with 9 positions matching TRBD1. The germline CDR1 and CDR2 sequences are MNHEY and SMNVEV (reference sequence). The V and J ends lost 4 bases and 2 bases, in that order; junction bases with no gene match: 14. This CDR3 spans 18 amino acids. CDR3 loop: CASSSHRPRDRENYGYTF. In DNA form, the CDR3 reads TGTGCCAGCAGTTCCCACCGCCCCCGGGACAGGGAAAACTATGGCTACACCTTC.

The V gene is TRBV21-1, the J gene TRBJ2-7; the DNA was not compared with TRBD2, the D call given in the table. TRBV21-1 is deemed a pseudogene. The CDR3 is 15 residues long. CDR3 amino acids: CASSTYGTSAHEQYF. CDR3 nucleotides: TGTGCCAGCAGCACATACGGGACTAGCGCCCACGAGCAGTACTTC.

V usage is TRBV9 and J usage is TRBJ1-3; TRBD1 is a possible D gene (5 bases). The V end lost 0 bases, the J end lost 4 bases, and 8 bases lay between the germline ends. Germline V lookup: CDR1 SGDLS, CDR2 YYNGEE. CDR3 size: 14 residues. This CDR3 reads CASSVAGFGNTIYF. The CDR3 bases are TGTGCCAGCAGCGTAGCAGGGTTCGGAAACACCATATATTTT.

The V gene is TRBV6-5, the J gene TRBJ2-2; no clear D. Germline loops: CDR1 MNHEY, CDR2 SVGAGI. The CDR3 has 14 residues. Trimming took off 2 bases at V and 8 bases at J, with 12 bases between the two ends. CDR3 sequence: CASSYGLLTGELFF. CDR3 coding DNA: TGTGCCAGCAGTTACGGCCTCCTCACAGGGGAGCTGTTTTTT.

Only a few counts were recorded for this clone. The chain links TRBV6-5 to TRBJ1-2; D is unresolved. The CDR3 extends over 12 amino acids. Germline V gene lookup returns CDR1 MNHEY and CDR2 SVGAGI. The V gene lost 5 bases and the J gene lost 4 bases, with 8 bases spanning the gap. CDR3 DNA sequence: TGTGCCAGCAGTATGGACGGCTATGGCTACACCTTC. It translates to CASSMDGYGYTF.

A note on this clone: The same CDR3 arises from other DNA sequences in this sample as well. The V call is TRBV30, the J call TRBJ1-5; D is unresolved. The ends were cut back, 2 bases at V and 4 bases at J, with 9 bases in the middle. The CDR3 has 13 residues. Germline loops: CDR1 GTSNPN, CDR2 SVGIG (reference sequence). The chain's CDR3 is CAWSTGLNQPQHF. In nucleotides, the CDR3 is TGTGCCTGGAGTACCGGATTAAATCAGCCCCAGCATTTT.

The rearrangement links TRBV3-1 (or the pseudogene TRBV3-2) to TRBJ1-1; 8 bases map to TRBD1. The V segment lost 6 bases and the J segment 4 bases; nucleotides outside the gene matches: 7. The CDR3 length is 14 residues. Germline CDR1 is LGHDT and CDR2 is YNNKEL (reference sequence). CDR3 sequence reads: CASRLGQGSTEAFF. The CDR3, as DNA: TGTGCCAGCAGACTAGGACAGGGATCCACTGAAGCTTTCTTT.

The CDR3 here is CASRGRDRDQPQHF. CDR3 coding DNA: TGTGCCAGCAGAGGGCGGGACAGGGATCAGCCCCAGCATTTT. The chain joins TRBV6-5 to TRBJ1-5; 9 nucleotides match TRBD1. Germline V lookup: CDR1 MNHEY, CDR2 SVGAGI. This CDR3 comprises 14 residues. The J segment lost 5 bases and the V segment lost 6 bases, leaving 5 bases of the junction unmatched.

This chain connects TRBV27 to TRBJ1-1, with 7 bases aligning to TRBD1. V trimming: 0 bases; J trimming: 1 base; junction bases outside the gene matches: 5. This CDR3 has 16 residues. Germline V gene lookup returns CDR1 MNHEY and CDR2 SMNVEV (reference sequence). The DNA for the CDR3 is TGTGCCAGCAGTTTATCGCCGACAGGGAGGAACACTGAAGCTTTCTTT. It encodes CASSLSPTGRNTEAFF.

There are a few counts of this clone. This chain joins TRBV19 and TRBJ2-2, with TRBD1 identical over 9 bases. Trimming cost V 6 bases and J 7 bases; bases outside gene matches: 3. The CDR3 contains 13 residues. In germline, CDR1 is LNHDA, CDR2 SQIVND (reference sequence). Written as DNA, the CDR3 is TGTGCCAGTAGAGGACAGGGGATCGGGGAGCTGTTTTTT. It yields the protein CASRGQGIGELFF.

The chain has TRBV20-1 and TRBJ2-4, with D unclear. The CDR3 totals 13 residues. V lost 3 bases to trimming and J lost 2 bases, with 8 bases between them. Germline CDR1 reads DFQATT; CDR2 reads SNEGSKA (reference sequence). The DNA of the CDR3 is TGCAGTGCTAGTGTACCAACCAAAAACATTCAGTACTTC. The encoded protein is CSASVPTKNIQYF.

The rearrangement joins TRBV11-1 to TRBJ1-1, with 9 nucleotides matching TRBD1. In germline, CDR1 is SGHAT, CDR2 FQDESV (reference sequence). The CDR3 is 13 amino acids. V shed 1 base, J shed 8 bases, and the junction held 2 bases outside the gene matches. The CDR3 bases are TGTGCCAGCAGCTTAGGAGACAGGGGGGAAGCTTTCTTT. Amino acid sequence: CASSLGDRGEAFF.

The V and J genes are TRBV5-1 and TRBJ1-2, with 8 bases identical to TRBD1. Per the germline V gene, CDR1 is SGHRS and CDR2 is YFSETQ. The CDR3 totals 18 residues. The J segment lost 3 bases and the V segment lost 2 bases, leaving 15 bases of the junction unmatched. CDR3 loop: CASSFPTGAFPLDYGYTF. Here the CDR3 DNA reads TGCGCCAGCAGCTTCCCGACAGGGGCATTCCCACTAGACTATGGCTACACCTTC. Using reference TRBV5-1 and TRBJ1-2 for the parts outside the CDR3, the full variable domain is KAGVTQTPRYLIKTRGQQVTLSCSPISGHRSVSWYQQTPGQGLQFLFEYFSETQRNKGNFPGRFSGRQFSNSRSEMNVSTLELGDSALYLCASSFPTGAFPLDYGYTFGSGTRLTVV.

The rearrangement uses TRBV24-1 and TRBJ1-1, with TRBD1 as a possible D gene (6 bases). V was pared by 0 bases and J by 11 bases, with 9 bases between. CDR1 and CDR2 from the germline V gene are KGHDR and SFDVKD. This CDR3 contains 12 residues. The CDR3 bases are TGTGCCACCAGTGATTTGGACACAGGGGCTTTCTTT. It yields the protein CATSDLDTGAFF.

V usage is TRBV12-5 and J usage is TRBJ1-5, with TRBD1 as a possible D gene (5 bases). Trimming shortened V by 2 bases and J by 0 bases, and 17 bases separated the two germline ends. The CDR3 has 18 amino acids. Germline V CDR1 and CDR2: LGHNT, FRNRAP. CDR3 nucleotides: TGTGCTAGTGGTTTGCTCCGGCTGGGACTGCATAGCAATCAGCCCCAGCATTTT. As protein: CASGLLRLGLHSNQPQHF.

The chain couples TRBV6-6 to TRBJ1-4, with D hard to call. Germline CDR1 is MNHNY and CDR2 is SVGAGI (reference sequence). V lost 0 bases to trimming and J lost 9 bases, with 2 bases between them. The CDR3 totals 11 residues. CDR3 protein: CASSYSKKLFF. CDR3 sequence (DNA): TGTGCCAGCAGTTACTCCAAAAAACTGTTTTTT.

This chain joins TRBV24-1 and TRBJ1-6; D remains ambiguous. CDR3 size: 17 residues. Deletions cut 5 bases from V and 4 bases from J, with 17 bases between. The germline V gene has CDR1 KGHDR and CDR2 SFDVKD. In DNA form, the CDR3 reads TGTGCCACCAGTGGTGGACCCCCGGGGTCGTATAATTCACCCCTCCACTTT. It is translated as CATSGGPPGSYNSPLHF.

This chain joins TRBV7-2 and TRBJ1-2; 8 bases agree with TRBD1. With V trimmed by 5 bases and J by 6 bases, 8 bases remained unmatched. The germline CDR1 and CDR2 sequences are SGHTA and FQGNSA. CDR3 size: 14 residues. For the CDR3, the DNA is TGTGCCAGCAGCGTACTGACAGGGGTTAATGGCTACACCTTC. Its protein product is CASSVLTGVNGYTF.

The CDR3 DNA reads TGTGCCAGCAGAAGCACTAATGCGAACACTGAAGCTTTCTTT. Translating it yields CASRSTNANTEAFF. The chain couples TRBV7-2 to TRBJ1-1; D is undetermined. V was pared by 6 bases and J by 1 base, with 12 bases between. Germline CDR1 and CDR2: SGHTA and FQGNSA. The CDR3 is made up of 14 amino acids.

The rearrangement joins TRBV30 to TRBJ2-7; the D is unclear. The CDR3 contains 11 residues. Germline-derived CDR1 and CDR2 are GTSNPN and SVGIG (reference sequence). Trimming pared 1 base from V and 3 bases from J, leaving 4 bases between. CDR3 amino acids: CAWSGGYEQYF. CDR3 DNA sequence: TGTGCCTGGAGTGGTGGCTACGAGCAGTACTTC.

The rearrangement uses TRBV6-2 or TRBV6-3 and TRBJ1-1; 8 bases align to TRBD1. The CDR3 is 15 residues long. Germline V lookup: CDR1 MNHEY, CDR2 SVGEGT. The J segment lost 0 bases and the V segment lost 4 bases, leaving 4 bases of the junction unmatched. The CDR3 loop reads CASSSMTGVNTEAFF. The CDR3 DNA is TGTGCCAGCAGTTCTATGACAGGGGTGAACACTGAAGCTTTCTTT.

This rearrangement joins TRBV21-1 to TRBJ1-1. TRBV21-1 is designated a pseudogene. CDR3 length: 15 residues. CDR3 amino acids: CASSKVRGLDTEAFF. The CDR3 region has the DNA TGTGCCAGCAGCAAAGTCCGGGGCCTGGACACTGAAGCTTTCTTT.

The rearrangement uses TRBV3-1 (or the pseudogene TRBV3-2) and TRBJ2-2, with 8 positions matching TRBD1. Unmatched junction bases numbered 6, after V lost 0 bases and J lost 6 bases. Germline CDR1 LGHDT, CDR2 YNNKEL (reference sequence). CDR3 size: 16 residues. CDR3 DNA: TGTGCCAGCAGCCAAGAGCCCAGGGGGCGCGCCGGGGAGCTGTTTTTT. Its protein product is CASSQEPRGRAGELFF.

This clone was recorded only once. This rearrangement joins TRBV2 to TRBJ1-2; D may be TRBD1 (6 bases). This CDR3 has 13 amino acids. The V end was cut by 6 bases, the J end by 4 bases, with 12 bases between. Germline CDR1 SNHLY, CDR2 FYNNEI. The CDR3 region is CASRDRFPYGYTF. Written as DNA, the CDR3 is TGTGCCAGCAGAGACAGGTTCCCCTATGGCTACACCTTC.

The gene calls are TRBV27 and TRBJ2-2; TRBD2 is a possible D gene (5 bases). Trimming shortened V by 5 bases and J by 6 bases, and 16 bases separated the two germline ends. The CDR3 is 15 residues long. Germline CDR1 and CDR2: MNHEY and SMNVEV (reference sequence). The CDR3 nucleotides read TGTGCCAGCAGTCAAAGACGGGGAAACGCCGGGGAGCTGTTTTTT. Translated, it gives CASSQRRGNAGELFF.

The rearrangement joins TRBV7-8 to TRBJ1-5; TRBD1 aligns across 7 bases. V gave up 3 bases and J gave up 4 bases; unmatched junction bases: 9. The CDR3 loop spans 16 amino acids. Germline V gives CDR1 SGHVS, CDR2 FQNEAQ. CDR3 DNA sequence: TGTGCCAGCAGCTTTAGCAGACAGGGAGGGAATCAGCCCCAGCATTTT. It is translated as CASSFSRQGGNQPQHF.

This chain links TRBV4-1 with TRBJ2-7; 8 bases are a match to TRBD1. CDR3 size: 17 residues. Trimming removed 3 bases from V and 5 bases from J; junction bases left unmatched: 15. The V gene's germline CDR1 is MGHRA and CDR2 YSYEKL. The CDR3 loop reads CASSQPNRGQGRNEQYF. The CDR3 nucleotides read TGCGCCAGCAGCCAGCCCAATAGAGGACAGGGAAGGAACGAGCAGTACTTC.

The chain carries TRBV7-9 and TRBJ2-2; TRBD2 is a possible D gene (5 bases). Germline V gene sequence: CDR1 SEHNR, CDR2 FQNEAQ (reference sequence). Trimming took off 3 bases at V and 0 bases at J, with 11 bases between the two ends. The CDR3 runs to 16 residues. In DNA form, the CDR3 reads TGTGCCAGCAGCTTTAGAGGGAACCCGAACACCGGGGAGCTGTTTTTT. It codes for CASSFRGNPNTGELFF.

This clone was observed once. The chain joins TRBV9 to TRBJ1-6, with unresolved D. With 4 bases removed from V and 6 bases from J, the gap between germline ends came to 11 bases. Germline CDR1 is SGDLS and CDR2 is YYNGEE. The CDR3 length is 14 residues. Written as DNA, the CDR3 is TGTGCCAGCAGCCCTGGACGGATTAATTCACCCCTCCACTTT. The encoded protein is CASSPGRINSPLHF.

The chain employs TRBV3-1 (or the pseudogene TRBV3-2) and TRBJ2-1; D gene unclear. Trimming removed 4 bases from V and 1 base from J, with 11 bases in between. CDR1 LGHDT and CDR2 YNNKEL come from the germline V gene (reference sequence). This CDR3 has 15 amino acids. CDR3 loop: CASSRVAASYNEQFF. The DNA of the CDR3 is TGTGCCAGCAGCCGGGTAGCCGCGTCCTACAATGAGCAGTTCTTC.

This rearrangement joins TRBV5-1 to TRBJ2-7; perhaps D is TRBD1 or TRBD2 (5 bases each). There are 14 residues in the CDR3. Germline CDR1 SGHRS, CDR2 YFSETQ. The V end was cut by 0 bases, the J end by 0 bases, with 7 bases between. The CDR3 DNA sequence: TGCGCCAGCAGCTTGGAAGGGACCTCCTACGAGCAGTACTTC. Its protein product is CASSLEGTSYEQYF.

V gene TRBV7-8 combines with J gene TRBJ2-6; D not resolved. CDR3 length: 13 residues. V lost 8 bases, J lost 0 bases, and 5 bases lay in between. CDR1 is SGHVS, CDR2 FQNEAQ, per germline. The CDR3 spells CASGISGANVLTF. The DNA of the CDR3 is TGTGCCAGCGGGATCTCTGGGGCCAACGTCCTGACTTTC.